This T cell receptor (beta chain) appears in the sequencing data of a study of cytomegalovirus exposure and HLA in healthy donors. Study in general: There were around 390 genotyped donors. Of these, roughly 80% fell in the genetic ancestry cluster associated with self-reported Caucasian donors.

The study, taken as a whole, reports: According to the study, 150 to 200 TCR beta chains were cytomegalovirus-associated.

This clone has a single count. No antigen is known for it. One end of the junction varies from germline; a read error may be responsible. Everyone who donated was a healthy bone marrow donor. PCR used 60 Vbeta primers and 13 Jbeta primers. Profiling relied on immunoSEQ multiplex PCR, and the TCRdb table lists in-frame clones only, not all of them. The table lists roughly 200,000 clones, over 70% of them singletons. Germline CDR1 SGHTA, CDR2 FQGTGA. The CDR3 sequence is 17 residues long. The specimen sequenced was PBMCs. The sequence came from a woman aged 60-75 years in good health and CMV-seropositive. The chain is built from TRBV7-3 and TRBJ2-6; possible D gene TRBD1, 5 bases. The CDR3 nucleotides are TGTGCCAGCAGCTCAACGGGTTTTACCTCTGGGGCCAACGGCCTGACTTTC. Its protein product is CASSSTGFTSGANGLTF.